Shown below are 21 T cell receptor beta chains from a single sample sequenced in a study of shared clonotypes between healthy human individuals. Sequencing used immunoSEQ multiplex PCR; TCRdb keeps in-frame clones, though not all of them. This table holds approximately 2,000,000 clones, approximately 92% found once. Naive CD8 cells, CD45RO-negative and positively selected for CCR7, excluded terminally differentiated effector memory CD45RA+ cells. The sequencing sample was made of naive CD8+ T cells from PBMCs. All receptors derive from a man younger than 35 in good health. Some clones in this sample may be carry-over from other donors' samples.

This chain links TRBV30 with TRBJ1-2; the D gene is possibly TRBD1 (5 bases). Between the trimmed V and J ends, which lost 1 base and 4 bases, there was a span of 16 bases. Germline assignment: CDR1 GTSNPN and CDR2 SVGIG (reference sequence). CDR3 size: 15 residues. The CDR3 loop is CAWSAHLTAIYGYTF. The CDR3 coding sequence is TGTGCCTGGAGTGCGCACTTGACAGCGATCTATGGCTACACCTTC.

V gene TRBV7-8 combines with J gene TRBJ2-7; TRBD1 aligns across 11 bases. This CDR3 spans 15 amino acids. V gave up 3 bases and J gave up 3 bases; unmatched junction bases: 4. Germline V CDR1 and CDR2: SGHVS, FQNEAQ. The CDR3 here is CASSFVGTGGYEQYF. For the CDR3, the DNA is TGTGCCAGCAGCTTCGTTGGGACAGGGGGCTACGAGCAGTACTTC.

The chain carries TRBV4-1 and TRBJ1-3, with D perhaps TRBD1 (5 bases). Germline V CDR1 and CDR2: MGHRA, YSYEKL. V was cut by 1 base and J by 4 bases, with 14 bases left in between. This CDR3 comprises 16 residues. The CDR3, as DNA: TGCGCCAGCAGCCAAGCCCGGGACCGTAGAGGAAACACCATATATTTT. Amino acid sequence: CASSQARDRRGNTIYF.

This chain links TRBV7-2 with TRBJ2-1; D unclear. This CDR3 contains 18 residues. The germline gives CDR1 SGHTA, CDR2 FQGNSA. Trimming removed 0 bases from V and 0 bases from J, with 15 bases in between. CDR3 loop: CASSLALGQPSSYNEQFF. CDR3 nucleotide sequence: TGTGCCAGCAGCTTAGCGCTCGGGCAGCCAAGCTCCTACAATGAGCAGTTCTTC.

CDR3 protein: CASSVPGRLAGREEQFF. In DNA form, the CDR3 reads TGTGCCAGCAGCGTACCGGGTCGGCTAGCGGGGAGGGAAGAGCAGTTCTTC. The chain recombines TRBV11-2 with TRBJ2-1; 9 nucleotides agree with TRBD2. Germline CDR1 SGHAT, CDR2 FQNNGV. After removal of 5 bases from V and 10 bases from J, the junction contained 18 bases not matched to a gene. This CDR3 has 17 residues.

About this clone: The sample contains more than one DNA sequence encoding this CDR3. This chain links TRBV27 with TRBJ2-7; possibly TRBD1 or TRBD2 for D (6 bases each). The CDR3 totals 15 residues. Germline V gene data show CDR1 as MNHEY and CDR2 as SMNVEV (reference sequence). Trimming pared 0 bases from V and 3 bases from J, leaving 12 bases between. CDR3 DNA: TGTGCCAGCAGTTTATCTGGAGGGGGAGGCTACGAGCAGTACTTC. The encoded protein is CASSLSGGGGYEQYF.

The chain employs TRBV9 and TRBJ2-1; maybe TRBD1 (6 bases). The length of the CDR3 is 12 residues. CDR1 SGDLS and CDR2 YYNGEE come from the germline V gene. Trimming took 4 bases from V and 9 from J, leaving 11 bases between them. CDR3 loop: CASSLQGGEQFF. DNA of the CDR3: TGTGCCAGCAGCTTACAGGGTGGTGAGCAGTTCTTC.

J is TRBJ2-6 and V is TRBV7-9; no clear D gene. The CDR3 contains 17 residues. The V and J ends lost 0 bases and 2 bases respectively, with 11 bases between them. Germline values: CDR1 SEHNR, CDR2 FQNEAQ (reference sequence). The CDR3 region is CASSLAASLAGANVLTF. DNA for the CDR3: TGTGCCAGCAGCTTAGCGGCCTCCCTGGCTGGGGCCAACGTCCTGACTTTC.

The table lists this clone with a count of one. V gene TRBV27 combines with J gene TRBJ2-7; 10 bases match TRBD1. The CDR3 consists of 15 residues. The ends lost 6 bases at V and 5 bases at J; junction bases unmatched: 10. Germline assignment: CDR1 MNHEY and CDR2 SMNVEV (reference sequence). CDR3 sequence reads: CASRTFRDRGNEQYF. The CDR3 DNA is TGTGCCAGCAGGACTTTCCGGGACAGGGGCAACGAGCAGTACTTC.

This chain links TRBV30 with TRBJ2-1; the match to TRBD2 covers 10 bases. This CDR3 is 14 amino acids long. V dropped 2 bases and J dropped 2; count of bases not matched to a gene: 0. From germline, CDR1 is GTSNPN and CDR2 SVGIG (reference sequence). This CDR3 reads CAWSLAGAYNEQFF. CDR3 DNA sequence: TGTGCCTGGAGTCTAGCGGGAGCCTACAATGAGCAGTTCTTC.

The chain couples TRBV15 to TRBJ2-2, with D uncertain. Deletions cut 5 bases from V and 7 bases from J, with 8 bases between. The germline V gene encodes CDR1 LNHNV and CDR2 YYDKDF (reference sequence). CDR3 length: 12 residues. The CDR3 protein is CATSRKGGELFF. The CDR3 coding sequence is TGTGCCACCAGCCGAAAGGGCGGGGAGCTGTTTTTT.

J is TRBJ2-7 and V is TRBV5-6; weak D call: TRBD2 (6 bases). The ends were cut back, 4 bases at V and 5 bases at J, with 19 bases in the middle. The germline V gene has CDR1 SGHDT and CDR2 YYEEEE. The CDR3 totals 15 residues. CDR3 coding DNA: TGTGCCAGCAGCGCCAGCGGGTCCTTTAGGCACGAGCAGTACTTC. It translates to CASSASGSFRHEQYF.

V and J are TRBV6-1 and TRBJ2-1, with 11 nucleotides matching TRBD2. CDR1 and CDR2 (germline): MNHNS, SASEGT. With V trimmed by 2 bases and J by 8 bases, 5 bases remained unmatched. The CDR3 is 15 residues long. The CDR3 protein is CASSELAGGYDEQFF. CDR3 in DNA: TGTGCCAGCAGTGAACTAGCGGGAGGTTATGATGAGCAGTTCTTC.

The chain joins TRBV29-1 to TRBJ2-1; D is unclear. V was clipped by 4 bases and J by 6 bases, with 16 bases between them. The germline gives CDR1 SQVTM, CDR2 ANQGSEA. This CDR3 region has 14 residues. CDR3 region: CSVGLDKNLNEQFF. The CDR3 DNA follows: TGCAGCGTTGGCCTAGATAAAAACCTCAATGAGCAGTTCTTC.

The chain combines TRBV30 with TRBJ1-1; D ambiguous. Trimming pared 5 bases from V and 1 base from J, leaving 14 bases between. The CDR3 length is 14 residues. CDR1 GTSNPN and CDR2 SVGIG come from the germline V gene (reference sequence). Here the CDR3 reads CAWDLGRRNTEAFF. Written as DNA, the CDR3 is TGTGCCTGGGACCTCGGACGTAGGAACACTGAAGCTTTCTTT.

The DNA of the CDR3 is TGTGCCAGCAGCACCCTCCGAGATACGCAGTATTTT. This translates into CASSTLRDTQYF. The V gene is TRBV14, the J gene TRBJ2-3; D ambiguous. Germline V gene sequence: CDR1 SGHDN, CDR2 FVKESK. The V and J ends lost 5 bases and 5 bases respectively, with 8 bases between them. This CDR3 has 12 amino acids.

This clone has more than one count but fewer than ten. The chain combines TRBV9 with TRBJ1-1; D gene uncertain. This CDR3 comprises 13 residues. Trimming removed 3 bases from V and 5 bases from J, with 11 bases in between. Germline assignment: CDR1 SGDLS and CDR2 YYNGEE. The CDR3 sequence: CASSATLTTEAFF. CDR3 bases: TGTGCCAGCAGCGCGACGCTGACAACTGAAGCTTTCTTT.

The chain links TRBV19 to TRBJ2-3; D unclear. The ends were cut back, 0 bases at V and 1 base at J, with 5 bases in the middle. There are 14 residues in the CDR3. Germline lookup yields CDR1 LNHDA and CDR2 SQIVND (reference sequence). CDR3 region: CASSIDQGTDTQYF. DNA for the CDR3: TGTGCCAGTAGTATAGACCAGGGCACAGATACGCAGTATTTT.

The chain links TRBV11-2 to TRBJ2-1, with a possible D match to TRBD1 (7 bases). This CDR3 spans 17 amino acids. Trimming cost V 1 base and J 7 bases, with 20 bases left between them. The germline V gene has CDR1 SGHAT and CDR2 FQNNGV. The CDR3 sequence: CASSLVRSRDRKNEQFF. CDR3 DNA: TGTGCCAGCAGCTTAGTCCGATCGCGGGACAGAAAAAATGAGCAGTTCTTC.

The rearrangement links TRBV13 to TRBJ2-2, with 9 bases identical to TRBD2. CDR1 and CDR2 from the germline V gene are PRHDT and FYEKMQ (reference sequence). CDR3 length: 15 residues. Trimming took 4 bases from V and 8 from J; bases not matched to a gene: 8. The DNA for the CDR3 is TGTGCCAGCAGCTGGGGACTAGCCGTTGGGGGGGAGCTGTTTTTT. Translation: CASSWGLAVGGELFF.

The V call is TRBV6-6, the J call TRBJ2-7; D may be TRBD1 or TRBD2 (5 bases each). V shed 11 bases and J shed 0 bases, with 11 bases lying between them. CDR1 is MNHNY and CDR2 is SVGAGI in the germline V gene (reference sequence). The CDR3 runs 12 residues. DNA of the CDR3: TGTGCCGTCCACGGGGCCTCCTACGAGCAGTACTTC. Residues: CAVHGASYEQYF.